The 12 T cell receptor beta chains below all came from one sample that was sequenced in a study of T cells in tuberculosis. Using immunoSEQ multiplex PCR, the repertoire was profiled, and TCRdb retains in-frame clones only, with some absent. The table has around 60,000 clones, 81% seen once. Cells were sorted from thawed PBMC rested overnight and stained with GMM-loaded CD1B tetramer, viability dye and anti-CD3. The lipid loaded on the CD1B tetramers was C32 glucose monomycolate from Rhodococcus equi. The sample comprised CD1b-GMM tetramer-negative cells sorted from PBMCs. The receptors were sampled from an adult woman with latent tuberculosis.

V and J are TRBV11-1 and TRBJ2-7, with a possible D match to TRBD1 (5 bases). V lost 6 bases and J 2 bases, leaving 14 bases between the germline ends. The germline V gene has CDR1 SGHAT and CDR2 FQDESV (reference sequence). CDR3 length equals 14 residues. As DNA, the CDR3 is TGTGCCAGCAGTGCCCAGCAGGGTGCCTACGAGCAGTACTTC. Its protein product is CASSAQQGAYEQYF.

This clone was found once. The V gene is TRBV5-4, the J gene TRBJ2-7; 8 bases are shared with TRBD2. Germline V lookup: CDR1 SGHNT, CDR2 YYREEE (reference sequence). V shed 4 bases and J 5 bases; nucleotides not matched to a gene: 5. The CDR3 sequence is 13 residues long. DNA of the CDR3: TGTGCCAGCAGCCTTGGACTAGCCGACGAGCAGTACTTC. This translates into CASSLGLADEQYF.

J is TRBJ2-3 and V is TRBV6-4, with 7 nucleotides matching TRBD2. CDR1 MRHNA and CDR2 SNTAGT come from the germline V gene. V gave up 1 base and J gave up 10 bases; unmatched junction bases: 5. The CDR3 sequence is 13 residues long. CDR3 DNA sequence: TGTGCCAGCAGTGACTTCGCGGCGGGAGCGCAGTATTTT. Protein sequence: CASSDFAAGAQYF.

This clone has a handful of counts. The J gene is TRBJ2-7, the V gene TRBV6-6, with 11 bases matching TRBD1. This CDR3 comprises 16 residues. Germline loops: CDR1 MNHNY, CDR2 SVGAGI (reference sequence). The ends lost 8 bases at V and 6 bases at J; junction bases unmatched: 15. The CDR3 sequence is CASSGTISGTGGEQYF. CDR3 DNA sequence: TGTGCCAGCTCGGGAACCATTTCCGGGACAGGGGGCGAGCAGTACTTC.

The chain is built from TRBV28 and TRBJ1-2, with D possibly matching TRBD1 (5 bases). Germline CDR1 reads MDHEN; CDR2 reads SYDVKM. The ends were cut back, 6 bases at V and 4 bases at J, with 12 bases in the middle. This CDR3 contains 13 residues. The CDR3 protein is CASRAGGVYGYTF. CDR3 nucleotides: TGTGCCAGCAGGGCTGGGGGGGTCTATGGCTACACCTTC.

The V and J genes are TRBV6-6 and TRBJ1-4, with 9 nucleotides matching TRBD1. V was pared by 2 bases and J by 8 bases, with 9 bases of the junction left unmatched. The germline CDR1 and CDR2 sequences are MNHNY and SVGAGI (reference sequence). CDR3 length equals 16 residues. CDR3 in DNA: TGTGCCAGCAGTTACACCGGACAGGGGAAAAGAGAAAAACTGTTTTTT. This gives the protein CASSYTGQGKREKLFF.

This clone was seen only a few times. The chain links TRBV5-1 to TRBJ2-7, with TRBD1 as a possible D gene (5 bases). In germline, CDR1 is SGHRS, CDR2 YFSETQ. This CDR3 comprises 15 residues. Trimming removed 3 bases from V and 5 bases from J, with 18 bases in between. The CDR3 DNA follows: TGCGCCAGCAGCTCCCAGGGTGTCAACTCTGACGAGCAGTACTTC. Its protein is CASSSQGVNSDEQYF.

The chain couples TRBV6-1 to TRBJ2-5, with TRBD1 matching over 8 bases. Germline loops: CDR1 MNHNS, CDR2 SASEGT. The length of the CDR3 is 13 residues. V lost 3 bases and J lost 6; bases outside the gene matches: 3. The CDR3 spells CASSEGQAKTQYF. In nucleotides, the CDR3 is TGTGCCAGCAGTGAGGGACAGGCGAAGACCCAGTACTTC.

The gene calls are TRBV6-1 and TRBJ2-5; TRBD2 matches 11 bases. V trimming: 4 bases; J trimming: 2 bases; junction bases outside the gene matches: 6. Germline V gene lookup returns CDR1 MNHNS and CDR2 SASEGT. The CDR3 is made up of 16 amino acids. Written as DNA, the CDR3 is TGTGCCAGCAGTGTACCGGGACTAGCGGTTCAAGAGACCCAGTACTTC. It yields the protein CASSVPGLAVQETQYF.

The rearrangement joins TRBV29-1 to TRBJ1-1; maybe TRBD1 (6 bases). The germline V and J ends were trimmed by 4 bases and 1 base, with 13 bases remaining between them. The CDR3 sequence is 14 residues long. Looked up from germline, CDR1 is SQVTM and CDR2 is ANQGSEA. The CDR3 DNA sequence: TGCAGCGTTGTTATTGGGGGCCGGAACACTGAAGCTTTCTTT. It yields the protein CSVVIGGRNTEAFF. The variable domain in full, completed from reference TRBV29-1 and TRBJ1-1, reads SAVISQKPSRDICQRGTSLTIQCQVDSQVTMMFWYRQQPGQSLTLIATANQGSEATYESGFVIDKFPISRPNLTFSTLTVSNMSPEDSSIYLCSVVIGGRNTEAFFGQGTRLTVV.

V and J are TRBV6-1 and TRBJ2-2; D possibly corresponds to TRBD1 (6 bases). This CDR3 region has 16 residues. CDR1 and CDR2 from the germline V gene are MNHNS and SASEGT. The V end was cut by 2 bases, the J end by 6 bases, with 16 bases between. For the CDR3, the DNA is TGTGCCAGCAGTGAACCGACAGGAAGGGGCCCCGGGGAGCTGTTTTTT. Translation gives CASSEPTGRGPGELFF.

The V and J genes are TRBV10-3 and TRBJ2-1, with 11 bases fitting TRBD1. CDR1 and CDR2 (germline): ENHRY, SYGVKD. The CDR3 is made up of 16 amino acids. The V gene end was trimmed by 3 bases and the J gene end by 15 bases; junction bases not matched to a gene: 16. In nucleotides, the CDR3 is TGTGCCATCAGTGACTCTAAAACGGGACAGGGGGTTTCGCGGTTCTTC. Translating it yields CAISDSKTGQGVSRFF.